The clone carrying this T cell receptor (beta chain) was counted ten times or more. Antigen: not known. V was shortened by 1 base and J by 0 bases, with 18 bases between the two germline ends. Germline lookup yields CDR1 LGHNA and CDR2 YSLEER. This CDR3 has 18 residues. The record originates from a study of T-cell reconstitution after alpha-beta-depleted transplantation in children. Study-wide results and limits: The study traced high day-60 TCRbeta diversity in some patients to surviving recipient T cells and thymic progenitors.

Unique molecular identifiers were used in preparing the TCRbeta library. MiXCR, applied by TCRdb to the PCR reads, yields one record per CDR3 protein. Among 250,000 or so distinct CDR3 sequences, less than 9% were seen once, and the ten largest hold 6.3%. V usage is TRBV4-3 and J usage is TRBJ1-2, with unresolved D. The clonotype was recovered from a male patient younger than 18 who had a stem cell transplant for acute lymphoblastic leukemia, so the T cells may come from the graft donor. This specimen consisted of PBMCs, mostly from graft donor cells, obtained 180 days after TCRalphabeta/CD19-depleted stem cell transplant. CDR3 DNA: TGCGCCAGCAGCCAAGGTATTTGGCCATCAAGAGCTAACTATGGCTACACCTTC. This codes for CASSQGIWPSRANYGYTF.